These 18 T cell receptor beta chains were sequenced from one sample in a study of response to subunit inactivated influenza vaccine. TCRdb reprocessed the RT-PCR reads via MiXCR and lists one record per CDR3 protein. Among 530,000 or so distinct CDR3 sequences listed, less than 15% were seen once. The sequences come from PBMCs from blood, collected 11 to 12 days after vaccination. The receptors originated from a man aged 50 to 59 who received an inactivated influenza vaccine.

CDR3 bases: TGTGCCAGCAGCCCGCGTTGGGACAGGGAATCACCCCTCCACTTT. It is translated as CASSPRWDRESPLHF. This rearrangement joins TRBV7-9 to TRBJ1-6; 9 bases match TRBD1. The CDR3 loop spans 15 amino acids. Per germline, CDR1 SEHNR and CDR2 FQNEAQ (reference sequence). V was pared by 5 bases and J by 10 bases, with 9 bases of the junction left unmatched. Complete variable domain (other parts from reference TRBV7-9 and TRBJ1-6): DTGVSQNPRHKITKRGQNVTFRCDPISEHNRLYWYRQTLGQGPEFLTYFQNEAQLEKSRLLSDRFSAERPKGSFSTLEIQRTEQGDSAMYLCASSPRWDRESPLHFGNGTRLTVT.

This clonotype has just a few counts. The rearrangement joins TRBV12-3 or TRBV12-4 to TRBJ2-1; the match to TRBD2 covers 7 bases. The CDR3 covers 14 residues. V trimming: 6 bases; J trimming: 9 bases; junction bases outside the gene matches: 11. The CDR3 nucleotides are TGTGCCAGCAGCCCCTGGGGGGGAGAGGGTGAGCAGTTCTTC. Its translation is CASSPWGGEGEQFF.

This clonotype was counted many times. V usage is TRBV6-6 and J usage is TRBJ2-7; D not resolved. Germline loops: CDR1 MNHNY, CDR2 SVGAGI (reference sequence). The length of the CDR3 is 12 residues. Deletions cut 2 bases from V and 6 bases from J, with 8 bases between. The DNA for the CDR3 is TGTGCCAGCAGTTACACTATCTCCGAGCAGTACTTC. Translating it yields CASSYTISEQYF.

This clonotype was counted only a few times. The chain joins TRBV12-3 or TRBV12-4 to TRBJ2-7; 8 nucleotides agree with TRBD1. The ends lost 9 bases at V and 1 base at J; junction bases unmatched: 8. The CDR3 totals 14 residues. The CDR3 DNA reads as TGTGCCAGTACCGCCGGGACAGGTTCCTACGAGCAGTACTTC. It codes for CASTAGTGSYEQYF.

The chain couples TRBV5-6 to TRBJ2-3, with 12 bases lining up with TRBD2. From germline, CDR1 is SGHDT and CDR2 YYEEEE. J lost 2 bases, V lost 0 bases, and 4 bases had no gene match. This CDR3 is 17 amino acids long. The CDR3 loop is CASSLEGLAGLTDTQYF. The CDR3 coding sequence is TGTGCCAGCAGCTTGGAAGGACTAGCGGGACTCACAGATACGCAGTATTTT.

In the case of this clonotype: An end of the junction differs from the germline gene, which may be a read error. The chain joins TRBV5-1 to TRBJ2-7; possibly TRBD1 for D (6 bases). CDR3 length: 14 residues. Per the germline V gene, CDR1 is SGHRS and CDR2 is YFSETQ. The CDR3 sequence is CASSLDRDTDTKGF. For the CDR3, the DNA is TGCGCCAGCAGCTTAGACCGGGACACGGATACCAAGGGCTTC. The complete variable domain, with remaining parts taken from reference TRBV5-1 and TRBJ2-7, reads KAGVTQTPRYLIKTRGQQVTLSCSPISGHRSVSWYQQTPGQGLQFLFEYFSETQRNKGNFPGRFSGRQFSNSRSEMNVSTLELGDSALYLCASSLDRDTDTKGFGPGTRLTVT.

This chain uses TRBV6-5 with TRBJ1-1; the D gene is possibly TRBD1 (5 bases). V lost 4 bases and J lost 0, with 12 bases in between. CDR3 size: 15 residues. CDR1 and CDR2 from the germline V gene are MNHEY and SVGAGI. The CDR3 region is CASSFGGVMNTEAFF. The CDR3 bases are TGTGCCAGCAGTTTTGGGGGGGTTATGAACACTGAAGCTTTCTTT.

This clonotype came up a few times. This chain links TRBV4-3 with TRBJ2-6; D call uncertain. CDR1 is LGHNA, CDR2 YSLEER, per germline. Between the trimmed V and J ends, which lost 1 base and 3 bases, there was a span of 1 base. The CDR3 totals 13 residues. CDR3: CASSQVGANVLTF. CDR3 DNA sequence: TGCGCCAGCAGCCAAGTTGGGGCCAACGTCCTGACTTTC.

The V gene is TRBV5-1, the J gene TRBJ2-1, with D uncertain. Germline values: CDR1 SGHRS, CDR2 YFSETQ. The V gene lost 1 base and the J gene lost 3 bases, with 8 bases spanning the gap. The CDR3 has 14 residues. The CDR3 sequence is CASSLLPGYNEQFF. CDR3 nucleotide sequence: TGCGCCAGCAGCTTGTTACCCGGCTACAATGAGCAGTTCTTC.

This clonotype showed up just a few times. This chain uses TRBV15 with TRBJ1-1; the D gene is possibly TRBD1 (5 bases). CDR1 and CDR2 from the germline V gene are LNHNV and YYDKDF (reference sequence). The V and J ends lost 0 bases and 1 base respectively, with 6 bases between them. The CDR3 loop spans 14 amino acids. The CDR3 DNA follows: TGTGCCACCAGCAGAGACAGGGCGAACACTGAAGCTTTCTTT. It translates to CATSRDRANTEAFF.

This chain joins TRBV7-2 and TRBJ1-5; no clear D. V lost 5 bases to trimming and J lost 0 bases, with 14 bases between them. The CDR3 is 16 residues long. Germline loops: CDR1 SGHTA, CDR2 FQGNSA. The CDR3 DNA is TGTGCCAGCAGCCAACAAGCCGCGTCTAGCAATCAGCCCCAGCATTTT. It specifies CASSQQAASSNQPQHF.

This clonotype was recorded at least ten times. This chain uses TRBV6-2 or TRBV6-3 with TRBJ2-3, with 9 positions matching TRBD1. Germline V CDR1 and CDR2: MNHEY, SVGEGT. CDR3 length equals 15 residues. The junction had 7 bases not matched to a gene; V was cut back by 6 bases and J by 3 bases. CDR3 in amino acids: CASSLGQGRTDTQYF. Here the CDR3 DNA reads TGTGCCAGCAGCCTCGGACAGGGGAGGACAGATACGCAGTATTTT.

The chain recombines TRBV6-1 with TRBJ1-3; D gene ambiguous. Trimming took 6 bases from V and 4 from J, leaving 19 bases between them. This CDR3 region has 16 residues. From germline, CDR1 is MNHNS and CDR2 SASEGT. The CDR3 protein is CASRPNSGEYGNTIYF. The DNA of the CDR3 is TGTGCCAGCAGACCAAACTCCGGGGAATACGGAAACACCATATATTTT.

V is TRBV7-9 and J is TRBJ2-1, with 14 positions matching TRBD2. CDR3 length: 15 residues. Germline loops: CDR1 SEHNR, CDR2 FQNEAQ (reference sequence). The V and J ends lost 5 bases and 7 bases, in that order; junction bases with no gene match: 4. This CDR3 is CASSHRLAGGNEQFF. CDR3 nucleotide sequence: TGTGCCAGCAGCCATCGACTAGCGGGGGGGAATGAGCAGTTCTTC.

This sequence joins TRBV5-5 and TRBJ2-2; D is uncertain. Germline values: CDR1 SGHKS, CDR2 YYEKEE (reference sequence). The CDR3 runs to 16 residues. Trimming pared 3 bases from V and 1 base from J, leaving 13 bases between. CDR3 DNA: TGTGCCAGCAGCTGGGAAATAGGCCGGAACACCGGGGAGCTGTTTTTT. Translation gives CASSWEIGRNTGELFF.

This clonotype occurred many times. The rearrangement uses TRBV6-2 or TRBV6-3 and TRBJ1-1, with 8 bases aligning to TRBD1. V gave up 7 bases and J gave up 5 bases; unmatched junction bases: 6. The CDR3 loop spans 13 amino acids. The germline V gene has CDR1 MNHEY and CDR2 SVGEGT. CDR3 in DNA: TGTGCCAGCATTCCGGACAGGGTGACTGAAGCTTTCTTT. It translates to CASIPDRVTEAFF.

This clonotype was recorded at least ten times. Written as DNA, the CDR3 is TGCGCCAGCAGGGAGGATTGGGGAAACACTGAAGCTTTCTTT. It is translated as CASREDWGNTEAFF. This chain joins TRBV5-1 and TRBJ1-1, with D unresolved. The CDR3 runs to 14 residues. Trimming shortened V by 5 bases and J by 2 bases, and 13 bases separated the two germline ends. Germline lookup yields CDR1 SGHRS and CDR2 YFSETQ.

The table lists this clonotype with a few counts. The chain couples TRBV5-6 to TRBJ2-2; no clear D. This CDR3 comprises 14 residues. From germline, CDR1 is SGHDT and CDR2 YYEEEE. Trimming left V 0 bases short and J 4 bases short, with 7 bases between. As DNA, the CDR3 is TGTGCCAGCAGCTTGGCCTGGGGCACCGGGGAGCTGTTTTTT. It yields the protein CASSLAWGTGELFF. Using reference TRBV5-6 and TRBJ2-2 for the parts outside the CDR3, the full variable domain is DAGVTQSPTHLIKTRGQQVTLRCSPKSGHDTVSWYQQALGQGPQFIFQYYEEEERQRGNFPDRFSGHQFPNYSSELNVNALLLGDSALYLCASSLAWGTGELFFGEGSRLTVL.